This TCR beta chain stems from a study of cytomegalovirus exposure and HLA in healthy donors. The J segment lost 7 bases and the V segment lost 3 bases, leaving 10 bases of the junction unmatched. Looked up from germline, CDR1 is SGDLS and CDR2 is YYNGEE. CDR3 length: 14 residues. The PCR ran on 60 Vbeta and 13 Jbeta primers. The method was immunoSEQ multiplex PCR; TCRdb's version includes in-frame clones alone and lacks a portion of them. Altogether about 150,000 clones are present, roughly 70% being singletons, with the ten largest covering 8.5% to 12%. The sample comprised PBMCs. The chain employs TRBV9 and TRBJ2-7; 7 positions agree with TRBD2. This clonotype originated in a man in his thirties or forties in good health and CMV-seropositive. The CDR3 DNA sequence: TGTGCCAGCAGCGCCCAGCGCGGGGGTTCGGAGCAGTACTTC. As protein: CASSAQRGGSEQYF.